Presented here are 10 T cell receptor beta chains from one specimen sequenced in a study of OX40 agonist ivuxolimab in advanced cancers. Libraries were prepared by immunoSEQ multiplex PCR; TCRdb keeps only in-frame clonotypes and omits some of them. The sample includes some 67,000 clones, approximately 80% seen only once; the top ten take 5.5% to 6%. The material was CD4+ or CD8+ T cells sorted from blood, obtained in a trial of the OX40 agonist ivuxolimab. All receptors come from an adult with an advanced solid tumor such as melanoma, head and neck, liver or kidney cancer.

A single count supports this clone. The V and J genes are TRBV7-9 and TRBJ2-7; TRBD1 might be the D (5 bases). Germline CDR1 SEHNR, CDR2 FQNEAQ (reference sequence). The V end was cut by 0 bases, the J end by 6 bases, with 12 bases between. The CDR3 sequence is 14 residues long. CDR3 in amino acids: CASSLAWQGGEQYF. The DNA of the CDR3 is TGTGCCAGCAGCTTAGCCTGGCAGGGTGGCGAGCAGTACTTC.

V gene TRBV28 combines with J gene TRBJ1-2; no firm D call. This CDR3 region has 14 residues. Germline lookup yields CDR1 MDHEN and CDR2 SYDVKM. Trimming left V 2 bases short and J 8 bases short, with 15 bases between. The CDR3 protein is CASSLRGSATGYTF. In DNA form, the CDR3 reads TGTGCCAGCAGTTTACGCGGCAGCGCTACGGGCTACACCTTC.

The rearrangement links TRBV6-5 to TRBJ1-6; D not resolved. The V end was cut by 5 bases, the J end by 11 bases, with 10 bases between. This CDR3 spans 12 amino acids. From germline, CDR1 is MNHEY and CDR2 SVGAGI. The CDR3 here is CASSDQMAPLHF. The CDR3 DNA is TGTGCCAGCAGTGACCAGATGGCACCCCTCCACTTT.

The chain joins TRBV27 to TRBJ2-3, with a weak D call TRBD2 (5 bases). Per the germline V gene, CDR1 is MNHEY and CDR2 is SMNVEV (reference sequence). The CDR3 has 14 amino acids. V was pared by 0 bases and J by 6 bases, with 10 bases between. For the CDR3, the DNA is TGTGCCAGCAGTTTATCAGCTAGCTTGGATACGCAGTATTTT. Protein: CASSLSASLDTQYF.

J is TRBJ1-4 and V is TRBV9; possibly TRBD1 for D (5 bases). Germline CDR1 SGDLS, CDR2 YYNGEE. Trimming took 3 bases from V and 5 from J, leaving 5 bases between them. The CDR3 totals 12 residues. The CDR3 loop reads CASSEGNEKLFF. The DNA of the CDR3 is TGTGCCAGCAGCGAGGGGAATGAAAAACTGTTTTTT.

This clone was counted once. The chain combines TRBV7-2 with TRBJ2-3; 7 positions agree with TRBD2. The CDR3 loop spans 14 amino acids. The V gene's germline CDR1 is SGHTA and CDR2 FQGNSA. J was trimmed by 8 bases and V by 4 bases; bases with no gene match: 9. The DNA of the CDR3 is TGTGCCAGCAGCTCAGCCGGACTAGTTAGTACGCAGTATTTT. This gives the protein CASSSAGLVSTQYF.

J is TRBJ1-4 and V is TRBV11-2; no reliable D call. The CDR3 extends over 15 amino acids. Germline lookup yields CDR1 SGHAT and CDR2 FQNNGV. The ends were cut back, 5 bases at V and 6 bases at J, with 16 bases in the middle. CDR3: CASSPPGNAYEKLFF. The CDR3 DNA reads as TGTGCCAGCAGCCCGCCCGGGAACGCTTATGAAAAACTGTTTTTT.

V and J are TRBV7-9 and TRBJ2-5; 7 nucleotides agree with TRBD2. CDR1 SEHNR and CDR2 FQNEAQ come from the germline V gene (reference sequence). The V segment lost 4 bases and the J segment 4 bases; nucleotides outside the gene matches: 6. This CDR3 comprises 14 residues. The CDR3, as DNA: TGTGCCAGCAGCTCTGGTAGCGGGTTAGAGACCCAGTACTTC. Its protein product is CASSSGSGLETQYF. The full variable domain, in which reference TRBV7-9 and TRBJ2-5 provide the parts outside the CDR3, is DTGVSQNPRHKITKRGQNVTFRCDPISEHNRLYWYRQTLGQGPEFLTYFQNEAQLEKSRLLSDRFSAERPKGSFSTLEIQRTEQGDSAMYLCASSSGSGLETQYFGPGTRLLVL.

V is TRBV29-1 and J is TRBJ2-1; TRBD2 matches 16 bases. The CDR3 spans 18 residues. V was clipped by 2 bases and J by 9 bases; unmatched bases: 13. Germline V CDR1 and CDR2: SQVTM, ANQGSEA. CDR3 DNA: TGCAGCGTTGAAAGCCAGGGACTAGCGGGAGGGCCCTTGTTTGAGCAGTTCTTC. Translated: CSVESQGLAGGPLFEQFF.

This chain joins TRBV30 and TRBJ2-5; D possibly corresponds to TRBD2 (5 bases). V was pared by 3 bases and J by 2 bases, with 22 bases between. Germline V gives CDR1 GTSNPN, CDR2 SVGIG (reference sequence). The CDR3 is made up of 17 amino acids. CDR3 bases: TGTGCCTGGAGCCGCGGGTTTAGGGTCGCGGGTCAAGAGACCCAGTACTTC. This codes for CAWSRGFRVAGQETQYF. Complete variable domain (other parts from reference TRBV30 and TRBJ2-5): SQTIHQWPATLVQPVGSPLSLECTVEGTSNPNLYWYRQAAGRGLQLLFYSVGIGQISSEVPQNLSASRPQDRQFILSSKKLLLSDSGFYLCAWSRGFRVAGQETQYFGPGTRLLVL.